The 26 T cell receptor beta chains reported below all come from one sample, sequenced in a study of response to subunit inactivated influenza vaccine. TCRdb re-derived calls from the RT-PCR reads in MiXCR, one entry per CDR3 protein. This table holds some 850,000 distinct CDR3 sequences, 18% found once. The sequencing used PBMCs from blood, collected roughly 5 days after vaccination. Every receptor here comes from a man aged 50 to 60 who received an inactivated influenza vaccine.

The J gene is TRBJ1-5, the V gene TRBV7-2; 7 bases fit TRBD1. V trimming: 5 bases; J trimming: 4 bases; junction bases outside the gene matches: 5. The CDR3 covers 14 residues. Per germline, CDR1 SGHTA and CDR2 FQGNSA. In DNA, the CDR3 is TGTGCCAGCAGCCCGGACAGGACTAATCAGCCCCAGCATTTT. As protein: CASSPDRTNQPQHF.

The J gene is TRBJ2-1, the V gene TRBV28, with 7 bases identical to TRBD1. CDR3 length equals 15 residues. Germline assignment: CDR1 MDHEN and CDR2 SYDVKM. V dropped 6 bases and J dropped 4; count of bases not matched to a gene: 9. The CDR3 sequence is CASSLRQGDYNEQFF. DNA of the CDR3: TGTGCCAGCAGCCTGAGGCAGGGGGATTACAATGAGCAGTTCTTC.

This clonotype has a handful of counts. The chain carries TRBV5-1 and TRBJ2-7; 9 bases fit TRBD1. J was trimmed by 1 base and V by 5 bases; bases with no gene match: 7. There are 15 residues in the CDR3. The germline V gene has CDR1 SGHRS and CDR2 YFSETQ. This CDR3 reads CASRAPGQGSYEQYF. DNA for the CDR3: TGCGCCAGCAGGGCACCGGGACAGGGTTCCTACGAGCAGTACTTC.

This clonotype has just a few counts. The chain couples TRBV20-1 to TRBJ2-3; TRBD1 is a possible D gene (6 bases). In germline, CDR1 is DFQATT, CDR2 SNEGSKA (reference sequence). V lost 3 bases and J lost 2, with 15 bases in between. The CDR3 has 15 residues. CDR3 residues: CSASSGTQITDTQYF. Here the CDR3 DNA reads TGCAGTGCTAGTTCGGGGACACAAATCACAGATACGCAGTATTTT.

This clonotype was observed a few times. The V and J genes are TRBV20-1 and TRBJ2-1, with D unresolved. Germline V gene lookup returns CDR1 DFQATT and CDR2 SNEGSKA (reference sequence). This CDR3 has 13 amino acids. Trimming removed 3 bases at V and 6 bases at J, with 12 bases between. The CDR3 coding sequence is TGCAGTGCTAGTGGGATTTGGGCCAATGAGCAGTTCTTC. Translated, it gives CSASGIWANEQFF.

This clonotype was counted at least ten times. The chain employs TRBV7-2 and TRBJ2-4, with TRBD1 matching 9 bases. Trimming took 1 base from V and 0 from J; bases not matched to a gene: 1. CDR3 size: 16 residues. Looked up from germline, CDR1 is SGHTA and CDR2 is FQGNSA. The DNA of the CDR3 is TGTGCCAGCAGCTTAGGGGGACAGGGAGCCAAAAACATTCAGTACTTC. Protein: CASSLGGQGAKNIQYF.

This clonotype occurred a few times. The chain combines TRBV7-8 with TRBJ2-2, with D possibly being TRBD1 (5 bases). CDR1 and CDR2 (germline): SGHVS, FQNEAQ. V dropped 8 bases and J dropped 6 bases, with 13 bases sitting between them. The CDR3 consists of 13 residues. The chain's CDR3 is CASDRLLSGELFF. The CDR3 DNA is TGTGCCAGCGACAGACTGCTCTCCGGGGAGCTGTTTTTT. The variable domain in full, completed from reference TRBV7-8 and TRBJ2-2, reads GAGVSQSPRYKVAKRGQDVALRCDPISGHVSLFWYQQALGQGPEFLTYFQNEAQLDKSGLPSDRFFAERPEGSVSTLKIQRTQQEDSAVYLCASDRLLSGELFFGEGSRLTVL.

The V call is TRBV20-1, the J call TRBJ1-6, with 7 bases that match TRBD1. Germline V gene lookup returns CDR1 DFQATT and CDR2 SNEGSKA (reference sequence). This CDR3 contains 14 residues. The ends lost 3 bases at V and 7 bases at J; junction bases unmatched: 6. CDR3 coding DNA: TGCAGTGCTAGGGCCGGGACAGTAAATTCACCCCTCCACTTT. The encoded protein is CSARAGTVNSPLHF.

The rearrangement uses TRBV29-1 and TRBJ2-5; 7 bases align to TRBD2. Germline V CDR1 and CDR2: SQVTM, ANQGSEA. J lost 1 base, V lost 0 bases, and 8 bases had no gene match. The CDR3 contains 16 residues. DNA of the CDR3: TGCAGCGTTGAAGATCCCCGGGGGAGGGGCCAAGAGACCCAGTACTTC. This codes for CSVEDPRGRGQETQYF.

The V and J genes are TRBV20-1 and TRBJ2-1, with 8 bases aligning to TRBD2. Germline V CDR1 and CDR2: DFQATT, SNEGSKA (reference sequence). The CDR3 has 14 amino acids. The V gene end was trimmed by 6 bases and the J gene end by 0 bases; junction bases not matched to a gene: 4. CDR3 protein: CSALSGTSYNEQFF. In nucleotides, the CDR3 is TGCAGTGCGCTTAGCGGGACCTCCTACAATGAGCAGTTCTTC.

This clonotype has just a few counts. CDR3 amino acids: CASSESWTSGRSTDTQYF. The CDR3 DNA reads TGTGCCAGCAGTGAGTCGTGGACTAGCGGGAGGAGCACAGATACGCAGTATTTT. The chain is built from TRBV25-1 and TRBJ2-3; 14 nucleotides line up with TRBD2. Per germline, CDR1 MGHDK and CDR2 SYGVNS. CDR3 length equals 18 residues. Trimming cost V 3 bases and J 0 bases; bases outside gene matches: 5.

This clonotype came up a few times. This chain uses TRBV5-1 with TRBJ1-6; TRBD1 might be the D (5 bases). The CDR3 covers 16 residues. The germline V and J ends were trimmed by 5 bases and 9 bases, with 21 bases remaining between them. The germline V gene has CDR1 SGHRS and CDR2 YFSETQ. The CDR3 nucleotides read TGCGCCAGCAGAAACACCTTGGGGCGATCGAGTTCACCCCTCCACTTT. Translated, it gives CASRNTLGRSSSPLHF.

J is TRBJ1-4 and V is TRBV11-2; D is unclear. This CDR3 spans 15 amino acids. V lost 2 bases and J lost 3, with 10 bases in between. CDR1 and CDR2 (germline): SGHAT, FQNNGV. CDR3: CASSLSPRPNEKLFF. The CDR3 DNA reads as TGTGCCAGCAGCTTAAGTCCCAGACCTAATGAAAAACTGTTTTTT.

The V gene is TRBV20-1, the J gene TRBJ2-5, with 11 bases matching TRBD2. After removal of 4 bases from V and 1 base from J, the junction contained 5 bases not matched to a gene. The germline CDR1 and CDR2 sequences are DFQATT and SNEGSKA (reference sequence). The CDR3 totals 15 residues. The CDR3 bases are TGCAGTGCTATAGGGACTAGCGGACGCCAAGAGACCCAGTACTTC. Its protein is CSAIGTSGRQETQYF.

This clonotype was detected a few times. The gene calls are TRBV20-1 and TRBJ2-6; 7 nucleotides align to TRBD1. V shed 6 bases and J 0 bases; nucleotides not matched to a gene: 8. There are 16 residues in the CDR3. In germline, CDR1 is DFQATT, CDR2 SNEGSKA (reference sequence). CDR3 amino acids: CSARTGSSSGANVLTF. The CDR3 DNA reads as TGCAGTGCCCGGACAGGCTCCAGCTCTGGGGCCAACGTCCTGACTTTC.

This clonotype was found many times. The V and J genes are TRBV20-1 and TRBJ2-5; 11 bases are a match to TRBD2. Looked up from germline, CDR1 is DFQATT and CDR2 is SNEGSKA (reference sequence). Trimming at V came to 6 bases and at J to 7 bases, leaving 19 bases not matched to a gene. This CDR3 comprises 17 residues. CDR3 DNA: TGCAGTGCCTTCTGGATACTAGCGGGAGTTTATGACGGGACCCAGTACTTC. This gives the protein CSAFWILAGVYDGTQYF.

This clonotype was picked up a small number of times. The chain joins TRBV20-1 to TRBJ2-7; 7 bases align to TRBD1. V shed 3 bases, J shed 3 bases, and the junction held 8 bases outside the gene matches. Per the germline V gene, CDR1 is DFQATT and CDR2 is SNEGSKA (reference sequence). The CDR3 is 14 residues long. Here the CDR3 reads CSASSTGQYYEQYF. The CDR3 nucleotides read TGCAGTGCTAGTAGTACGGGACAGTACTACGAGCAGTACTTC.

The chain carries TRBV4-3 and TRBJ2-1; no clear D. The V end lost 2 bases, the J end lost 0 bases, and 11 bases lay between the germline ends. Germline loops: CDR1 LGHNA, CDR2 YSLEER. The CDR3 totals 16 residues. The CDR3 region is CASSQKVLGSYNEQFF. For the CDR3, the DNA is TGCGCCAGCAGCCAAAAGGTCCTCGGCTCCTACAATGAGCAGTTCTTC.

This clonotype was found a few times. This sequence joins TRBV20-1 and TRBJ2-1; 14 positions match TRBD2. CDR3 length equals 16 residues. Germline CDR1 and CDR2: DFQATT and SNEGSKA (reference sequence). V trimming: 0 bases; J trimming: 8 bases; junction bases outside the gene matches: 6. The CDR3 DNA follows: TGCAGTGCTAGAGACCCGGGGACTAGCGGGAGTGATGAGCAGTTCTTC. Protein: CSARDPGTSGSDEQFF.

There are many counts of this clonotype. V and J are TRBV7-2 and TRBJ2-7; 12 positions agree with TRBD2. The germline CDR1 and CDR2 sequences are SGHTA and FQGNSA. The CDR3 consists of 16 residues. The V segment lost 0 bases and the J segment 4 bases; nucleotides outside the gene matches: 4. This CDR3 reads CASSLAVLAGGYEQYF. The CDR3 nucleotides are TGTGCCAGCAGCTTAGCGGTACTAGCGGGAGGTTACGAGCAGTACTTC.

The chain is built from TRBV19 and TRBJ2-2, with TRBD2 as a possible D gene (5 bases). Trimming removed 7 bases from V and 4 bases from J, with 19 bases in between. Germline V gene lookup returns CDR1 LNHDA and CDR2 SQIVND (reference sequence). CDR3 size: 16 residues. The CDR3 reads CASTPLSSRGTGELFF. In nucleotides, the CDR3 is TGTGCCAGTACCCCTCTTTCGTCCCGGGGCACCGGGGAGCTGTTTTTT.

This clonotype was recorded once. The rearrangement links TRBV6-1 to TRBJ1-1; no clear D gene. The germline V gene has CDR1 MNHNS and CDR2 SASEGT. Trimming pared 6 bases from V and 0 bases from J, leaving 20 bases between. This CDR3 is 17 amino acids long. CDR3 sequence (DNA): TGTGCCAGCAGCCCCTGGCCCCCTCGTGATTTGAACACTGAAGCTTTCTTT. Amino acid sequence: CASSPWPPRDLNTEAFF.

In this sample, this clonotype turned up a few times. The V call is TRBV7-9, the J call TRBJ1-2, with D possibly being TRBD1 (5 bases). CDR3 length: 13 amino acids. CDR1 and CDR2 (germline): SEHNR, FQNEAQ (reference sequence). Deletions cut 7 bases from V and 8 bases from J, with 17 bases between. The CDR3 region is CASISGSSDGYTF. The DNA for the CDR3 is TGTGCCAGCATCTCAGGGTCGTCGGACGGCTACACCTTC.

This clonotype was picked up a small number of times. This chain uses TRBV5-6 with TRBJ2-1; TRBD2 matches at 10 bases. Trimming removed 2 bases from V and 3 bases from J; junction bases left unmatched: 5. The CDR3 is 16 residues long. Looked up from germline, CDR1 is SGHDT and CDR2 is YYEEEE. The CDR3 bases are TGTGCCAGCAGCTTCCTGACTAGCGGGCACTACAATGAGCAGTTCTTC. Its protein is CASSFLTSGHYNEQFF. The full variable domain, its missing parts supplied by reference TRBV5-6 and TRBJ2-1, is DAGVTQSPTHLIKTRGQQVTLRCSPKSGHDTVSWYQQALGQGPQFIFQYYEEEERQRGNFPDRFSGHQFPNYSSELNVNALLLGDSALYLCASSFLTSGHYNEQFFGPGTRLTVL.

The sample holds a few counts of this clonotype. This rearrangement joins TRBV4-2 to TRBJ2-5; 12 nucleotides align to TRBD2. The V segment lost 0 bases and the J segment 5 bases; nucleotides outside the gene matches: 7. The CDR3 has 17 amino acids. The germline V gene encodes CDR1 LGHNA and CDR2 YNFKEQ. The CDR3 is CASSQDQTSGGGETQYF. For the CDR3, the DNA is TGTGCCAGCAGCCAAGATCAGACTAGCGGGGGCGGGGAGACCCAGTACTTC.

There are a few counts of this clonotype. The chain is built from TRBV7-3 and TRBJ2-2; D is possibly TRBD1 (5 bases). CDR1 is SGHTA, CDR2 FQGTGA, per germline. This CDR3 comprises 14 residues. Trimming took off 1 base at V and 6 bases at J, with 9 bases between the two ends. The CDR3 nucleotides read TGTGCCAGCAGCTTAATGCTAGGGGCCGGGGAGCTGTTTTTT. Amino acids: CASSLMLGAGELFF.